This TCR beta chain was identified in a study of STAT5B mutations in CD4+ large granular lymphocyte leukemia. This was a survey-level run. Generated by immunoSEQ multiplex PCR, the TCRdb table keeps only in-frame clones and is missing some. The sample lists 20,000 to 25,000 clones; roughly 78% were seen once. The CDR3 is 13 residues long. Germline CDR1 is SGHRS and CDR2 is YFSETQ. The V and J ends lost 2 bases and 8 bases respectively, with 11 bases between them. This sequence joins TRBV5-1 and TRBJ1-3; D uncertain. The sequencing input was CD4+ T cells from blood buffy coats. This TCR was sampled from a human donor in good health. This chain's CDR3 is CASSLLSGDTIYF. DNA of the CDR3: TGCGCCAGCAGCTTACTAAGCGGAGACACCATATATTTT.